The source of this T cell receptor beta chain is a study of beta chain features in type 1 diabetes. Findings of the study overall: Shorter TCRB CDR3s, moderately but significantly so, were found in Type 1 diabetes patients in all four CD4+ subsets.

As to this clone: Its target is unknown.

Every bit of the isolated RNA underwent reverse transcription, so sequencing read expressed TCRB transcripts. The protocol was immunoSEQ multiplex PCR, while the TCRdb copy is restricted to in-frame clones and leaves out a portion. The profile shows tens of thousands of clones, roughly 70% of them singletons. The material sequenced was Tregs from blood. The source is a young man with type 1 diabetes. Some clones in this sample may be carry-over from other donors' samples.

CDR3 protein: CASSLGGGAVYNEQFF. The CDR3 nucleotides are TGTGCCAGCAGCCTAGGCGGGGGGGCGGTCTACAATGAGCAGTTCTTC. J is TRBJ2-1 and V is TRBV7-8, with 9 bases matching TRBD2. The V and J ends lost 5 bases and 3 bases, in that order; junction bases with no gene match: 8. Germline assignment: CDR1 SGHVS and CDR2 FQNEAQ. This CDR3 region has 16 residues.